This TCR beta chain was observed in a study of blood T cells in healthy people across ages. This CDR3 is 15 amino acids long. Trimming stripped 6 bases from V and 0 bases from J, with 9 bases between. Sample-barcoded 5' priming and a J-beta primer mix drove a second PCR of about 7 to 12 cycles. TCRdb re-derived calls from the 5' RACE reads in MiXCR, one entry per CDR3 protein. Among more than 1,000,000 distinct CDR3 sequences listed, under 30% were seen once. In addition, the sample was reused for a study of T cells of mothers and their children. That work contributes: None of the identified T cell clones proved to be persistent microchimeric clones.

The gene calls are TRBV12-3 or TRBV12-4 and TRBJ2-6; D is ambiguous. The specimen sequenced was blood. The TCR originated in a girl aged 2-9 years in good health. The CDR3 sequence is CASRSPGSGANVLTF. CDR3 DNA sequence: TGTGCCAGCAGATCCCCCGGCTCTGGGGCCAACGTCCTGACTTTC.